The rows below give T cell receptor beta chains drawn from one sample of a study of shared clonotypes between healthy human individuals. Profiled with immunoSEQ multiplex PCR; TCRdb holds only in-frame clones, not every one. The profile covers about 1 million clones, with around 74% appearing a single time and around 1.5% taken by the ten largest. The sequencing input was memory CD4+ T cells sorted from blood. These receptors all stem from a man younger than 35 in good health. Each CDR3 is given with its conserved first and last residue. A D gene is named only where the DNA matches it firmly. Clone size, where shown, is once, few, many, or a class for clones that have expanded.

TRBJ1-2	13	.	.	TRBV11-1	TGTGCCAGCAGCTTCCGGGACACAGCTGGCTACACCTTC	CASSFRDTAGYTF
TRBJ1-3	11	.	.	TRBV20-1	TGCAGCGCTAGAATCTGGAACACCATATATTTT	CSARIWNTIYF
TRBJ2-5	13	.	once	TRBV5-1	TGCGCCAGCAGCTTAGAGCTGCAAGAGACCCAGTACTTC	CASSLELQETQYF
TRBJ1-5	15	.	once	TRBV2	TGTGCCAGCAGGATCGGTTGGCTGGGCAATCAGCCCCAGCATTTT	CASRIGWLGNQPQHF
TRBJ2-1	14	.	.	TRBV5-6	TGTGCCAGCAGCTTGGGAGTCCGGATCAATGAGCAGTTCTTC	CASSLGVRINEQFF
TRBJ2-2	17	.	.	TRBV10-2	TGCGCCAGCAGTGAGATCACAGGTTACCCGAACACCGGGGAGCTGTTTTTT	CASSEITGYPNTGELFF
TRBJ2-5	14	.	.	TRBV28	TGTGCCAGCAGTTTGAGTATAGGCCAAGAGACCCAGTACTTC	CASSLSIGQETQYF
TRBJ1-4	14	.	.	TRBV6-5	TGTGCCAGCAGTTGGACGGGAACTAATGAAAAACTGTTTTTT	CASSWTGTNEKLFF
TRBJ2-3	16	TRBD1	.	TRBV11-2	TGTGCCAGCACCCCTAACTCGGGACAGGGGGCAGATACGCAGTATTTT	CASTPNSGQGADTQYF
TRBJ2-3	15	TRBD2	once	TRBV5-4	TGTGCCAGCAGCAAAGCGGGAGGGCGGACAGATACGCAGTATTTT	CASSKAGGRTDTQYF
TRBJ1-2	11	.	.	TRBV10-3	TGTGCCATCAGCGAGAATGGTGGCTACACCTTC	CAISENGGYTF
TRBJ2-2	15	.	once	TRBV29-1	TGCAGCGCCCAGTGGGCGGGTACGAACACCGGGGAGCTGTTTTTT	CSAQWAGTNTGELFF
TRBJ1-1	14	TRBD1	.	TRBV27	TGTGCCAGCAGCAGTAGGACAGGGACAGGGGCGGCTTTCTTT	CASSSRTGTGAAFF
TRBJ1-1	15	TRBD1	.	TRBV5-4	TGTGCCAGCAGCTCAACAGGGGGGGGGAACACTGAAGCTTTCTTT	CASSSTGGGNTEAFF
TRBJ2-5	24	.	.	TRBV7-3	TGTGCCAGCAGCTTAAAGTTATCTGCCTTGAGTTATCCTTCCTACAGGGGGGAGGGGGAGACCCAGTACTTC	CASSLKLSALSYPSYRGEGETQYF
TRBJ2-2	13	.	once	TRBV7-2	TGTGCCAGCAGCTTAGTGGAGACCGGGGAGCTGTTTTTT	CASSLVETGELFF
TRBJ2-7	14	.	.	TRBV7-2	TGTGCCAGCAGCGTTGCTGGGGCGGCCTACGAGCAGTACTTC	CASSVAGAAYEQYF
TRBJ1-6	16	.	.	TRBV7-2	TGTGCCAGCAGCCCCCATCGGGACACGAATAATTCACCCCTCCACTTT	CASSPHRDTNNSPLHF
TRBJ2-5	15	.	.	TRBV5-6	TGTGCCAGCAGCCCTGGGGGGGCGATAGAAGAGACCCAGTACTTC	CASSPGGAIEETQYF
TRBJ1-6	16	.	.	TRBV7-2	TGTGCCAGCAGCCCCCGACCGGGTCTCTATAATTCACCCCTCCACTTT	CASSPRPGLYNSPLHF
TRBJ1-1	14	TRBD1	.	TRBV6-1	TGTGCCAGCAGGTCAGGGGGCACGAACACTGAAGCTTTCTTT	CASRSGGTNTEAFF
TRBJ1-2	14	.	few	TRBV30	TGTGCCTGGAGCGCTAGCGGGACCCAGGGGGGCTACACCTTC	CAWSASGTQGGYTF
TRBJ1-1	14	.	once	TRBV6-1	TGTGCCAGCCTGGAGGGATACCTAAACACTGAAGCTTTCTTT	CASLEGYLNTEAFF
TRBJ2-1	13	TRBD2	.	TRBV29-1	TGCAGCGCCAGCGGGAGGGCCGCGAATGAGCAGTTCTTC	CSASGRAANEQFF
TRBJ1-5	14	.	.	TRBV5-6	TGTGCCAGCAGCTTGAGAACAGGGAATCAGCCCCAGCATTTT	CASSLRTGNQPQHF
TRBJ2-2	15	TRBD2	.	TRBV7-2	TGTGCCAGCAGCTTAGGCGGGAGTAACACCGGGGAGCTGTTTTTT	CASSLGGSNTGELFF
TRBJ2-5	12	.	.	TRBV10-2	TGCGCCAGCAGGGGAAGGGAGGAGACCCAGTACTTC	CASRGREETQYF
TRBJ2-5	13	.	.	TRBV5-4	TGTGCCAGCAGCTCAGGACCCGAGCCGGCCCAGTACTTC	CASSSGPEPAQYF
TRBJ2-3	14	.	.	TRBV6-1	TGTGCCAGCAGTGTCACTCCTAGCACAGATACGCAGTATTTT	CASSVTPSTDTQYF
TRBJ2-1	14	TRBD2	.	TRBV2	TGTGCCAGCAGTGGGGCGGGAGGGCCTGGTGAGCAGTTCTTC	CASSGAGGPGEQFF
TRBJ2-1	15	TRBD2	.	TRBV5-1	TGCGCCAGCAGCCAGGACCCCGGGAGGAACAATGAGCAGTTCTTC	CASSQDPGRNNEQFF
TRBJ2-7	13	.	.	TRBV19	TGTGCCAGTAACAAACAGGTTACCTACGAGCAGTACTTC	CASNKQVTYEQYF
TRBJ2-5	11	.	.	TRBV19	TGTGCCAGTAGTATTTTTGAGACCCAGTACTTC	CASSIFETQYF
TRBJ2-3	14	TRBD2	.	TRBV18	TGTGCCAGCTCACCAAGCGGGGGGGCAAATACGCAGTATTTT	CASSPSGGANTQYF
TRBJ1-1	15	TRBD1	many	TRBV5-1	TGCGCCAGCAGCCGAACAGGACAGGTGGACACTGAAGCTTTCTTT	CASSRTGQVDTEAFF
TRBJ2-1	12	.	.	TRBV29-1	TGCAGCGCCGACGGACTCAACAATGAGCAGTTCTTC	CSADGLNNEQFF
TRBJ2-7	15	.	.	TRBV7-2	TGTGCCAGCAGCTTAGTTGGCGGGAACTCCTACGAGCAGTACTTC	CASSLVGGNSYEQYF
TRBJ2-1	17	TRBD2	.	TRBV19	TGTGCCAGTAGCACGTCCCAAACTAGCGGGAGGGCCGTTGAGCAGTTCTTC	CASSTSQTSGRAVEQFF
TRBJ2-7	17	TRBD1	.	TRBV5-4	TGTGCCAGCAGCTTGGCCGGATGGGACAGTCTCTCCTACGAGCAGTACTTC	CASSLAGWDSLSYEQYF
TRBJ2-3	15	.	.	TRBV6-5	TGTGCCAGCAGTTACTCGGGGGGACCGGCAGATACGCAGTATTTT	CASSYSGGPADTQYF
TRBJ2-7	15	TRBD2	.	TRBV11-3	TGTGCCAGCAGCTTTGCGAGCGGGAGCTCCTACGAGCAGTACTTC	CASSFASGSSYEQYF
TRBJ1-1	12	.	.	TRBV7-6	TGTGCCAGCAGCTTAAATCAGGGATCGGCTTTCTTT	CASSLNQGSAFF
TRBJ2-1	16	TRBD2	few	TRBV5-4	TGTGCCAGCAGGCCCGGGACTAGCGGGAGCAACAATGAGCAGTTCTTC	CASRPGTSGSNNEQFF
TRBJ1-3	13	TRBD1	.	TRBV5-4	TGTGCCAGCAGCTCGGGACAGGGGTACACCATATATTTT	CASSSGQGYTIYF
TRBJ2-3	15	TRBD1	.	TRBV6-1	TGTGCCAGTAGGGACAGTCCGGTGAGCACAGATACGCAGTATTTT	CASRDSPVSTDTQYF
TRBJ2-1	17	.	.	TRBV5-6	TGTGCCAGCAGCTTCCGACAGGCCACCCCGCGTGGGAATGAGCAGTTCTTC	CASSFRQATPRGNEQFF
TRBJ2-3	15	.	.	TRBV9	TGTGCCAGCAGCGTAGGGATTTCTAGCACAGATACGCAGTATTTT	CASSVGISSTDTQYF
TRBJ1-4	13	.	.	TRBV7-3	TGTGCCAGCAGCTTGGCTGCCGGGGCCAAACTGTTTTTT	CASSLAAGAKLFF
TRBJ2-1	14	TRBD2	.	TRBV11-3	TGTGCCAGCAGCTCGGGACTAGCGGGCAATGAGCAGTTCTTC	CASSSGLAGNEQFF
TRBJ2-5	18	TRBD1	once	TRBV4-1	TGCGCCAGCAGCCAAGTTATTTGGGGGACAGGGACACAAGAGACCCAGTACTTC	CASSQVIWGTGTQETQYF
TRBJ2-5	12	TRBD2	.	TRBV6-5	TGTGCCAGCAGGGGACTAGCGTGGGAGCAGTACTTC	CASRGLAWEQYF
TRBJ1-6	14	.	.	TRBV6-1	TGTGCCAGCAGTGAATTCAGGGCTAATTCACCCCTCCACTTT	CASSEFRANSPLHF
TRBJ2-3	12	TRBD2	few	TRBV10-2	TGCGCGACGGGGGGAAGCACAGATACGCAGTATTTT	CATGGSTDTQYF
TRBJ2-3	13	.	.	TRBV6-5	TGTGCCAGCAGTAATCCTGGCACAGATACGCAGTATTTT	CASSNPGTDTQYF
TRBJ1-6	14	TRBD1	.	TRBV19	TGTGCCAGTAGCACGGGACAGGGGGCCTTACCCCTCCACTTT	CASSTGQGALPLHF